This T cell receptor (beta chain) comes out of a study of shared clonotypes between healthy human individuals. Study overall: Serving as donors were two women and a few men, whose ages spanned 18 to 49.

The CDR3 has 20 amino acids. Between the trimmed V and J ends, which lost 5 bases and 0 bases, there was a span of 27 bases. Germline CDR1 LGHNA, CDR2 YNFKEQ. Method: immunoSEQ multiplex PCR; TCRdb's copy keeps in-frame clones and lacks some. The table records about 520,000 clones, approximately 80% of them present only once. All the donors were Caucasian adults who lived in Nashville, Tennessee. This chain joins TRBV4-2 and TRBJ2-3; perhaps TRBD2 as D (6 bases). This sequence was found in a woman aged 40-49 years in good health. Some clones in this sample may be carry-over from other donors' samples. The sample taken for sequencing was PBMCs. The CDR3 DNA reads TGTGCCAGCAGCACATATCCGAGGCGGGAACGTATAACTAGCACAGATACGCAGTATTTT. The encoded protein is CASSTYPRRERITSTDTQYF.